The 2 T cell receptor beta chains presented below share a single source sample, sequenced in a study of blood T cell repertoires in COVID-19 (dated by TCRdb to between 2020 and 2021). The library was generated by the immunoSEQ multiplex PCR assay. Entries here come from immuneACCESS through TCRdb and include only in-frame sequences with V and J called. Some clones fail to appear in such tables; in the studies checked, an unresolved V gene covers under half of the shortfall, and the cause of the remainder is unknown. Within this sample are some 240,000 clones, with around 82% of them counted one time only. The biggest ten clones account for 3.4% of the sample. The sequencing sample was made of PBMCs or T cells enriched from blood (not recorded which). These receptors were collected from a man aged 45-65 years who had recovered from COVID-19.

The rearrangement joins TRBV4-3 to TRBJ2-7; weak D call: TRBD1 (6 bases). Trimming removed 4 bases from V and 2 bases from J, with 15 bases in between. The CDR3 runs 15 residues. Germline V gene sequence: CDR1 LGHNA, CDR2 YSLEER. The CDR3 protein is CASSPLARGTYEQYF. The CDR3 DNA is TGCGCCAGCAGCCCCCTAGCTAGGGGGACCTACGAGCAGTACTTC.

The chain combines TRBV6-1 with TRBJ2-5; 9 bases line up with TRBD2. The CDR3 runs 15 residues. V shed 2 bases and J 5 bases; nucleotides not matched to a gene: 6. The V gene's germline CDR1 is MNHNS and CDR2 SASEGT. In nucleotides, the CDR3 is TGTGCCAGCAGTGAACGGACTAGCGCAGTGGAGACCCAGTACTTC. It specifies CASSERTSAVETQYF.